Listed here is a single TCR beta chain. What it binds is not known. Trimming left V 7 bases short and J 3 bases short, with 13 bases between. In germline, CDR1 is MNHNY, CDR2 SVGAGI (reference sequence). The CDR3 has 13 residues. PBMCs were cryopreserved, and about 1.8 micrograms of genomic DNA from them went into TCR beta libraries. The source of the sample is a study of cytotoxic CD8 clonotypes in ibrutinib-treated CLL. Study as a whole: Partial response occurred in about 25 patients and complete response in 2; at median approximately 68 months, roughly 15 remained remitted and approximately 12 progressed. Study-wide points: Treatment saw public clonotypes, which were uncommon, either contract or stay stable. Patients showed higher baseline clonality than age-matched healthy donors, and it tracked circulating CD8+ T-cell counts.

Measured with immunoSEQ multiplex PCR; TCRdb has only the in-frame clones, and not every one. The data hold 200,000 or so clones, with around 70% observed a single time. The source is a human donor with chronic lymphocytic leukemia. The sample was PBMCs, taken after 12 months of ibrutinib treatment. The chain carries TRBV6-6 and TRBJ2-7; tentatively, D is TRBD1 (6 bases). The CDR3, as DNA: TGTGCCAGCACCAAGGACAGCCTCTACGAGCAGTACTTC. Translated, it gives CASTKDSLYEQYF.